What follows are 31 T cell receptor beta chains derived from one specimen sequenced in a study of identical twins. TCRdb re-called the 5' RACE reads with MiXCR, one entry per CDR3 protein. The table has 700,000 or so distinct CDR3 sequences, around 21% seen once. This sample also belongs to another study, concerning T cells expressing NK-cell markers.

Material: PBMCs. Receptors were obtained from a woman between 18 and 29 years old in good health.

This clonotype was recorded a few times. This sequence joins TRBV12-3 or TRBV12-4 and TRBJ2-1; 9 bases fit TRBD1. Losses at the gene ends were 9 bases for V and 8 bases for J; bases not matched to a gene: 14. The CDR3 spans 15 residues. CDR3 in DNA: TGTGCCAGTAAATCACAGGGGGCGCACCCTGATGAGCAGTTCTTC. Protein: CASKSQGAHPDEQFF.

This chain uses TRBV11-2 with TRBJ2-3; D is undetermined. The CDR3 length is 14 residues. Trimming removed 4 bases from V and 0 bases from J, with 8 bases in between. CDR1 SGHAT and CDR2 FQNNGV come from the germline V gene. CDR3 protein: CASSYPQSTDTQYF. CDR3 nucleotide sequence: TGTGCCAGCAGCTACCCCCAGAGCACAGATACGCAGTATTTT.

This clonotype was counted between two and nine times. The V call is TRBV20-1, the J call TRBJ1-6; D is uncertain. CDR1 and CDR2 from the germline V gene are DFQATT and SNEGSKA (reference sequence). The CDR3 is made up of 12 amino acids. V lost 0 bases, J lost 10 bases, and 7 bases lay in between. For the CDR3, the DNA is TGCAGTGCTAGAGATGGGTGGTCACCCCTCCACTTT. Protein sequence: CSARDGWSPLHF.

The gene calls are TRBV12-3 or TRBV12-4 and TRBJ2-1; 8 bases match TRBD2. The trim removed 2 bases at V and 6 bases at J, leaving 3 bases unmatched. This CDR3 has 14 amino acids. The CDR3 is CASSLFTSGNEQFF. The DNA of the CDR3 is TGTGCCAGCAGTTTATTTACTAGCGGCAATGAGCAGTTCTTC.

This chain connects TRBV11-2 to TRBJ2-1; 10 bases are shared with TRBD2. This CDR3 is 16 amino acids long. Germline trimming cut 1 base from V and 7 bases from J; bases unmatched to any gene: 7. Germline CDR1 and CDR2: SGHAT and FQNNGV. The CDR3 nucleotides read TGTGCCAGCAGCTTAGGGGGAGCGGGGGGGTTAAATGAGCAGTTCTTC. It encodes CASSLGGAGGLNEQFF.

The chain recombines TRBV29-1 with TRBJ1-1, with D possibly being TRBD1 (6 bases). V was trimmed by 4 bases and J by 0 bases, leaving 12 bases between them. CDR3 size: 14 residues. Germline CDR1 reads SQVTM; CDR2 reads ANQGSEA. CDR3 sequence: CSVGGGLLNTEAFF. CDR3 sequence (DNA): TGCAGCGTTGGGGGGGGCCTCTTGAACACTGAAGCTTTCTTT.

The CDR3 protein is CSATQAYEQYF. DNA for the CDR3: TGCAGTGCAACCCAGGCGTACGAGCAGTACTTC. The chain uses TRBV20-1 and TRBJ2-7; D remains ambiguous. This CDR3 region has 11 residues. Trimming removed 6 bases from V and 4 bases from J, with 10 bases in between. Germline V CDR1 and CDR2: DFQATT, SNEGSKA (reference sequence).

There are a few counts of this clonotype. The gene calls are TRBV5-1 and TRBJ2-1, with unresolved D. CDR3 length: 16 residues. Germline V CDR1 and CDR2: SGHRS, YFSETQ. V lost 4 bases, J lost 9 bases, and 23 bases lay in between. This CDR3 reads CASSPRASNLVGEQFF. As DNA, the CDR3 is TGCGCCAGCAGCCCTCGGGCCTCGAACCTAGTAGGTGAGCAGTTCTTC.

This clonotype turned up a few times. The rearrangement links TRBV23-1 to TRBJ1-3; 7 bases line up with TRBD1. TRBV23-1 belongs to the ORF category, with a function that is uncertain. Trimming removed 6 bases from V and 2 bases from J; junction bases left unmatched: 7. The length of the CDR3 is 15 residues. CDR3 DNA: TGCGCCAGCAGATCGAATGGGACAGCTGGAAACACCATATATTTT. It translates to CASRSNGTAGNTIYF.

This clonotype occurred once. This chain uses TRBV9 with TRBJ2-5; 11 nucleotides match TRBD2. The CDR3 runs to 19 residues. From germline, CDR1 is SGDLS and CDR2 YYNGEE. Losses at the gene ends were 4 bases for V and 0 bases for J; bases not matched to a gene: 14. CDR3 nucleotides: TGTGCCAGCAGCCCGGGACTAGCGGCGACCTACCTTGACCAAGAGACCCAGTACTTC. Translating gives CASSPGLAATYLDQETQYF.

This chain's CDR3 is CASSEWSESSYEQYF. Here the CDR3 DNA reads TGTGCCAGCAGTGAATGGAGTGAGAGCTCCTACGAGCAGTACTTC. This chain joins TRBV25-1 and TRBJ2-7; D remains unclear. Per germline, CDR1 MGHDK and CDR2 SYGVNS. V was shortened by 1 base and J by 0 bases, with 10 bases between the two germline ends. This CDR3 region has 15 residues.

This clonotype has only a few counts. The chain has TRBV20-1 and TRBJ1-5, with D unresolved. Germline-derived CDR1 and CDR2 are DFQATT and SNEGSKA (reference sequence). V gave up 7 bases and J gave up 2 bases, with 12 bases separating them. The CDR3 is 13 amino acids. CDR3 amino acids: CSVKIGGNQPQHF. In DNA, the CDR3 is TGCAGTGTCAAAATCGGGGGCAATCAGCCCCAGCATTTT.

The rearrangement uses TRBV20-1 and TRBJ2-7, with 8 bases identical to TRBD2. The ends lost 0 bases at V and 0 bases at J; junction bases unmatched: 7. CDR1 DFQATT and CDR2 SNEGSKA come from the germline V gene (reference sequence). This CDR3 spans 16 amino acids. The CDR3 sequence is CSARDVRGVNSYEQYF. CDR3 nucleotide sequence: TGCAGTGCTAGAGATGTGCGGGGGGTCAACTCCTACGAGCAGTACTTC.

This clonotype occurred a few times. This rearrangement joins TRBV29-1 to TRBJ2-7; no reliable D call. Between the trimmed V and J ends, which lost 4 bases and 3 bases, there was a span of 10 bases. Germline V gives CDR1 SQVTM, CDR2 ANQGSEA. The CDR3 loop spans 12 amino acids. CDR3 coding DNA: TGCAGCGTTGCTACGGCCTACTACGAGCAGTACTTC. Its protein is CSVATAYYEQYF.

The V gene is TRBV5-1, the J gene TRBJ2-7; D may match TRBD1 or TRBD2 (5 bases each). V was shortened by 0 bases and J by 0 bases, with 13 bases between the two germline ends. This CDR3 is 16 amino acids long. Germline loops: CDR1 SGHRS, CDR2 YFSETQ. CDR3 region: CASSLAGRSPSYEQYF. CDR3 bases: TGCGCCAGCAGCTTGGCGGGGCGCTCCCCCTCCTACGAGCAGTACTTC.

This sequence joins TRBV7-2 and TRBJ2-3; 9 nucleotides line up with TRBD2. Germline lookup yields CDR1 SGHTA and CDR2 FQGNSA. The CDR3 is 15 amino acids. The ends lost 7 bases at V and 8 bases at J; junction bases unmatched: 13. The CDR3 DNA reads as TGTGCCAGCAAACCCTCGGGGCGGGGGGGTGGTACGCAGTATTTT. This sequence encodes CASKPSGRGGGTQYF.

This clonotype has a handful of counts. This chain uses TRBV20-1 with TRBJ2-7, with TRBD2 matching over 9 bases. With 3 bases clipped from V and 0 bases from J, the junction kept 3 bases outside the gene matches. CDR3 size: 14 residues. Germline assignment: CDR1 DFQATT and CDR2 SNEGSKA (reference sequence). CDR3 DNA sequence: TGCAGTGCTAGCGCTAGCGGGAACTCCTACGAGCAGTACTTC. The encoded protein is CSASASGNSYEQYF.

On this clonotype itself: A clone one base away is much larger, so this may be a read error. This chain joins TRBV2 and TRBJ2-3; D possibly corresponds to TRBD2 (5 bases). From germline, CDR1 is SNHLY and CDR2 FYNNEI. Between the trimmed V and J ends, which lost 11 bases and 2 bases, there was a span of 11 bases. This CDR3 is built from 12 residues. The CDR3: CAGAGDTDTQYF. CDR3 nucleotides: TGTGCCGGCGCCGGGGACACAGATACGCAGTATTTT.

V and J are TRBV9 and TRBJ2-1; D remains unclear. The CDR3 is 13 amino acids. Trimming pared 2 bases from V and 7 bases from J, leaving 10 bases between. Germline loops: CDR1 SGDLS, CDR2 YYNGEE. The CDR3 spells CASSVQQKNEQFF. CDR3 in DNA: TGTGCCAGCAGCGTGCAACAGAAGAATGAGCAGTTCTTC.

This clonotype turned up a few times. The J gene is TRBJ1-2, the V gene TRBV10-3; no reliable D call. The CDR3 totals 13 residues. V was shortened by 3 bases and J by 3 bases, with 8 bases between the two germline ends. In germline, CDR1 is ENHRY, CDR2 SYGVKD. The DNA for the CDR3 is TGTGCCATCAGTGACGCACTGGACTATGGCTACACCTTC. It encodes CAISDALDYGYTF.

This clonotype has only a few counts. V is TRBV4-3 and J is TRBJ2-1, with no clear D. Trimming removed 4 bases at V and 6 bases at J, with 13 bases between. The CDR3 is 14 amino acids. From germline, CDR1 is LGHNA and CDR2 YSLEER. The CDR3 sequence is CASSPNPGSNEQFF. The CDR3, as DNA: TGCGCCAGCAGCCCCAACCCTGGCAGCAATGAGCAGTTCTTC.

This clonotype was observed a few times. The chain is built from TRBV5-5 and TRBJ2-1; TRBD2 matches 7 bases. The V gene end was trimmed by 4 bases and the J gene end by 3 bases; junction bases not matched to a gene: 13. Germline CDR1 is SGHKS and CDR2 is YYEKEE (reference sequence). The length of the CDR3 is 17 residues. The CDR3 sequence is CASSPSSSGPFYNEQFF. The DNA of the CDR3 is TGTGCCAGCAGCCCCTCCTCTAGCGGACCTTTCTACAATGAGCAGTTCTTC. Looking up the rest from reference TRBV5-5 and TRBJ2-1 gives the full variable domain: DAGVTQSPTHLIKTRGQQVTLRCSPISGHKSVSWYQQVLGQGPQFIFQYYEKEERGRGNFPDRFSARQFPNYSSELNVNALLLGDSALYLCASSPSSSGPFYNEQFFGPGTRLTVL.

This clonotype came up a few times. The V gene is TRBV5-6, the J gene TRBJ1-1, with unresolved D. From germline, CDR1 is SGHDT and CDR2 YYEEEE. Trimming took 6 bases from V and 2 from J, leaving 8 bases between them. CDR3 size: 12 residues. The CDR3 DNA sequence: TGTGCCAGCAACGGCCTAAACACTGAAGCTTTCTTT. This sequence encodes CASNGLNTEAFF.

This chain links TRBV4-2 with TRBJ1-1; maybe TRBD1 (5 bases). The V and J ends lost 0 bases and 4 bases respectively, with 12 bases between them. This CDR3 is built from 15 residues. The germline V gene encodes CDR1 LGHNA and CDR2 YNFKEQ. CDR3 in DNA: TGTGCCAGCAGCCAAGAGGTAGGGGCGGGCACTGAAGCTTTCTTT. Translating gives CASSQEVGAGTEAFF.

The CDR3 sequence: CASSLISYDTQYF. The CDR3 DNA reads TGCGCCAGCAGCTTAATAAGTTATGATACGCAGTATTTT. V is TRBV5-1 and J is TRBJ2-3; D uncertain. Germline V CDR1 and CDR2: SGHRS, YFSETQ. Trimming shortened V by 2 bases and J by 6 bases, and 10 bases separated the two germline ends. The CDR3 length is 13 residues.

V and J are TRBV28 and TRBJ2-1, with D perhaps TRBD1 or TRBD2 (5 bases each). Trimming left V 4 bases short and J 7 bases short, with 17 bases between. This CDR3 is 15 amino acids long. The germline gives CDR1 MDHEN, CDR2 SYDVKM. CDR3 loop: CASSSAGSWDNEQFF. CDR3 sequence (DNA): TGTGCCAGCAGTTCGGCAGGGAGTTGGGATAATGAGCAGTTCTTC. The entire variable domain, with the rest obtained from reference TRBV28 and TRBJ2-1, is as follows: DVKVTQSSRYLVKRTGEKVFLECVQDMDHENMFWYRQDPGLGLRLIYFSYDVKMKEKGDIPEGYSVSREKKERFSLILESASTNQTSMYLCASSSAGSWDNEQFFGPGTRLTVL.

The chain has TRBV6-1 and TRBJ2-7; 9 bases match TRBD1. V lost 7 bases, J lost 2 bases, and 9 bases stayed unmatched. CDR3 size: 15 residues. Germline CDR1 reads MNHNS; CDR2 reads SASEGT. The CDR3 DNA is TGTGCCAGCAACCCTGGGGACAGGGTCGCCTACGAGCAGTACTTC. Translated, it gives CASNPGDRVAYEQYF.

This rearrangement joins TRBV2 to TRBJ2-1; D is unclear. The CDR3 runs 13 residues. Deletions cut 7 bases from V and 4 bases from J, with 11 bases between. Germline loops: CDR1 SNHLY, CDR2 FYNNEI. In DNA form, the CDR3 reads TGTGCCAGCAAAAGCGACCAGTACAATGAGCAGTTCTTC. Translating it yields CASKSDQYNEQFF. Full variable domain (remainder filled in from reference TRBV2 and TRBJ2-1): EPEVTQTPSHQVTQMGQEVILRCVPISNHLYFYWYRQILGQKVEFLVSFYNNEISEKSEIFDDQFSVERPDGSNFTLKIRSTKLEDSAMYFCASKSDQYNEQFFGPGTRLTVL.

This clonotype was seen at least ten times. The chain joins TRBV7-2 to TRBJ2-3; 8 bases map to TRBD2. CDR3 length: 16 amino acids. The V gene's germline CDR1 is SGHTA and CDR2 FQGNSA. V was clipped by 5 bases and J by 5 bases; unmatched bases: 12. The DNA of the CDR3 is TGTGCCAGCAGCCCCGCCGGGGGGGGGCCTGGAGATACGCAGTATTTT. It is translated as CASSPAGGGPGDTQYF.

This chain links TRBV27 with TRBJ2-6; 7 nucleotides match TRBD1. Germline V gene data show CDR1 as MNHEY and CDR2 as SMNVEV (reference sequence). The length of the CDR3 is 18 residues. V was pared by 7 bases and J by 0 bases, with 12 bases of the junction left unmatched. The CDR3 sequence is CASTLTGQSHSGANVLTF. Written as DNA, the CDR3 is TGTGCCAGCACACTAACGGGACAGAGCCACTCTGGGGCCAACGTCCTGACTTTC.

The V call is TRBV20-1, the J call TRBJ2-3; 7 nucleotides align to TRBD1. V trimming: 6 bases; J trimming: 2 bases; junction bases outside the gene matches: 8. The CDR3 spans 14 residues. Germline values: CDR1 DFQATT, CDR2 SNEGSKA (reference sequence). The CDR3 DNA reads TGCAGTGCCGACCGGGGACAGCACACAGATACGCAGTATTTT. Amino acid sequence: CSADRGQHTDTQYF.